What follows are 20 T cell receptor beta chains derived from one specimen sequenced in a study of cytomegalovirus exposure and HLA in healthy donors (TCRdb year 2017). The library was generated by the immunoSEQ multiplex PCR assay. For the multiplex PCR, a mixture combining 60 forward primers for TCR Vbeta segments and 13 reverse primers for TCR Jbeta segments was used. Sourced from immuneACCESS, this table was stored by TCRdb with only in-frame sequences that have V and J called. A share of the clones is absent; for the studies checked, an unresolved V gene accounts for under half, and the remainder has no known explanation. This sample comprises about 270,000 clones, approximately 70% of them detected only once. About 2.1% of the sample is taken by the ten largest. The sequenced sample was PBMCs. These receptors were taken from a female donor in good health and CMV-seronegative.

The chain has TRBV5-4 and TRBJ2-6; D is possibly TRBD1 (5 bases). The germline V gene encodes CDR1 SGHNT and CDR2 YYREEE (reference sequence). The CDR3 extends over 14 amino acids. V lost 2 bases to trimming and J lost 2 bases, with 5 bases between them. CDR3 DNA sequence: TGTGCCAGCAGCTTCAGGGCTGGGGCCAACGTCCTGACTTTC. Its translation: CASSFRAGANVLTF.

The gene calls are TRBV7-9 and TRBJ1-1; the D gene is possibly TRBD1 (6 bases). The V end lost 2 bases, the J end lost 1 base, and 8 bases lay between the germline ends. The CDR3 sequence is 14 residues long. CDR1 and CDR2 from the germline V gene are SEHNR and FQNEAQ (reference sequence). CDR3 in DNA: TGTGCCAGCAGCTTAACAGGGAAGAACACTGAAGCTTTCTTT. Translating it yields CASSLTGKNTEAFF.

This clone was picked up a small number of times. This chain joins TRBV2 and TRBJ1-3; 7 bases are shared with TRBD1. The J segment lost 0 bases and the V segment lost 6 bases, leaving 8 bases of the junction unmatched. CDR3 size: 16 residues. Germline CDR1 is SNHLY and CDR2 is FYNNEI. DNA of the CDR3: TGTGCCAGCAGACCAGGGACAGTCTCCTCTGGAAACACCATATATTTT. Encoded protein: CASRPGTVSSGNTIYF.

This chain connects TRBV4-1 to TRBJ2-1, with 11 positions matching TRBD2. Germline CDR1 reads MGHRA; CDR2 reads YSYEKL. Trimming cost V 4 bases and J 6 bases; bases outside gene matches: 11. This CDR3 has 17 amino acids. CDR3 sequence: CASSRLPTSGSGNEQFF. CDR3 coding DNA: TGCGCCAGCAGCCGACTACCTACTAGCGGGAGTGGCAATGAGCAGTTCTTC.

The chain carries TRBV7-9 and TRBJ1-4; 7 nucleotides agree with TRBD1. CDR3 length equals 15 residues. Germline V gene sequence: CDR1 SEHNR, CDR2 FQNEAQ (reference sequence). V gave up 5 bases and J gave up 7 bases; unmatched junction bases: 10. The CDR3 region is CASSEGTVSGEKLFF. The DNA for the CDR3 is TGTGCCAGCAGCGAGGGGACAGTGTCCGGTGAAAAACTGTTTTTT.

The chain is built from TRBV4-1 and TRBJ2-7, with 10 nucleotides matching TRBD2. V shed 4 bases and J 1 base; nucleotides not matched to a gene: 4. Germline V gives CDR1 MGHRA, CDR2 YSYEKL. The CDR3 sequence is 15 residues long. For the CDR3, the DNA is TGCGCCAGCAGCCTCGGACTAGCGGTTTCCTACGAGCAGTACTTC. Translating gives CASSLGLAVSYEQYF.

The chain joins TRBV7-3 to TRBJ2-5; 11 nucleotides align to TRBD1. The ends lost 5 bases at V and 1 base at J; junction bases unmatched: 6. CDR1 and CDR2 (germline): SGHTA, FQGTGA. The CDR3 is 16 residues long. The CDR3 is CASSPRDRGFQETQYF. The DNA for the CDR3 is TGTGCCAGCAGCCCTCGGGACAGGGGGTTCCAAGAGACCCAGTACTTC.

This chain connects TRBV11-3 to TRBJ2-1, with 8 positions matching TRBD1. With V trimmed by 5 bases and J by 4 bases, 10 bases remained unmatched. Germline CDR1 SGHNT, CDR2 YENEEA. CDR3 size: 16 residues. The DNA for the CDR3 is TGTGCCAGCAGCCAAAGGACAGGGCCGGGTTACAATGAGCAGTTCTTC. Its translation is CASSQRTGPGYNEQFF.

The chain has TRBV2 and TRBJ2-2; TRBD2 matches 12 bases. This CDR3 region has 16 residues. Germline V CDR1 and CDR2: SNHLY, FYNNEI. With 4 bases clipped from V and 4 bases from J, the junction kept 4 bases outside the gene matches. The CDR3: CASSVGLAGTTGELFF. In DNA, the CDR3 is TGTGCCAGCAGTGTCGGACTAGCGGGAACCACCGGGGAGCTGTTTTTT.

The table lists this clone with a few counts. The CDR3 DNA reads as TGTGCCAGCAGTGAAGGTGGAGGGTCCGAGCAGTACTTC. Encoded protein: CASSEGGGSEQYF. The chain uses TRBV6-1 and TRBJ2-7; D perhaps matches TRBD2 (6 bases). V dropped 1 base and J dropped 6 bases, with 10 bases sitting between them. There are 13 residues in the CDR3. Germline assignment: CDR1 MNHNS and CDR2 SASEGT.

This chain joins TRBV9 and TRBJ1-1; 9 bases match TRBD1. Trimming removed 4 bases from V and 1 base from J; junction bases left unmatched: 5. The CDR3 sequence is 15 residues long. Germline V gene data show CDR1 as SGDLS and CDR2 as YYNGEE. The CDR3 DNA reads as TGTGCCAGCAGCTCGCCACAGGGGGCGAACACTGAAGCTTTCTTT. Its translation: CASSSPQGANTEAFF.

V usage is TRBV2 and J usage is TRBJ2-3, with D possibly matching TRBD2 (5 bases). V was clipped by 8 bases and J by 6 bases, with 6 bases between them. This CDR3 has 10 residues. The germline V gene has CDR1 SNHLY and CDR2 FYNNEI. The CDR3 reads CASRGDTQYF. CDR3 coding DNA: TGTGCCAGCCGAGGGGATACGCAGTATTTT.

The gene calls are TRBV6-1 and TRBJ1-1, with 9 bases aligning to TRBD1. V was pared by 8 bases and J by 3 bases, with 7 bases of the junction left unmatched. This CDR3 has 14 residues. From germline, CDR1 is MNHNS and CDR2 SASEGT. The CDR3 coding sequence is TGTGCCAGCGGACAGGGGCTAGGGGACACTGAAGCTTTCTTT. Translated, it gives CASGQGLGDTEAFF.

The chain links TRBV18 to TRBJ2-2; tentative D call: TRBD2 (5 bases). This CDR3 has 16 residues. Germline loops: CDR1 KGHSH, CDR2 LQKENI. The V end lost 7 bases, the J end lost 2 bases, and 17 bases lay between the germline ends. For the CDR3, the DNA is TGTGCCAGCTTCAGCCCCTCCCCTAGCAACACCGGGGAGCTGTTTTTT. Translating gives CASFSPSPSNTGELFF.

This clone was found once. This chain connects TRBV2 to TRBJ2-7, with 7 bases matching TRBD2. Trimming at V came to 5 bases and at J to 3 bases, leaving 10 bases not matched to a gene. This CDR3 has 15 residues. CDR1 and CDR2 (germline): SNHLY, FYNNEI. The CDR3, as DNA: TGTGCCAGCAGTCCAATAGCGGGTGCTCACTACGAGCAGTACTTC. Translated: CASSPIAGAHYEQYF.

CDR3 coding DNA: TGTGCCAGCAGCTTAGGGGGCTTGAACACTGAAGCTTTCTTT. This codes for CASSLGGLNTEAFF. The rearrangement joins TRBV7-8 to TRBJ1-1; a possible D gene is TRBD1 (5 bases). The V end lost 1 base, the J end lost 0 bases, and 6 bases lay between the germline ends. Germline V CDR1 and CDR2: SGHVS, FQNEAQ. The CDR3 contains 14 residues. The complete variable domain, with remaining parts taken from reference TRBV7-8 and TRBJ1-1, reads GAGVSQSPRYKVAKRGQDVALRCDPISGHVSLFWYQQALGQGPEFLTYFQNEAQLDKSGLPSDRFFAERPEGSVSTLKIQRTQQEDSAVYLCASSLGGLNTEAFFGQGTRLTVV.

The chain joins TRBV25-1 to TRBJ2-7, with D perhaps TRBD2 (6 bases). Germline CDR1 reads MGHDK; CDR2 reads SYGVNS. The CDR3 totals 15 residues. Trimming shortened V by 4 bases and J by 9 bases, and 22 bases separated the two germline ends. This CDR3 reads CASSGAGLPKVGQYF. The CDR3, as DNA: TGTGCCAGCAGTGGGGCGGGACTGCCGAAGGTAGGGCAGTACTTC.

The chain links TRBV25-1 to TRBJ2-2; 8 bases match TRBD2. Germline CDR1 MGHDK, CDR2 SYGVNS. V lost 1 base to trimming and J lost 0 bases; unmatched junction nucleotides: 7. CDR3 length: 18 residues. CDR3 sequence reads: CASSEWGGGRSNTGELFF. CDR3 coding DNA: TGTGCCAGCAGTGAATGGGGAGGCGGGAGGTCGAACACCGGGGAGCTGTTTTTT.

This clone was recorded a few times. The V gene is TRBV11-3, the J gene TRBJ2-3; tentatively, D is TRBD1 (5 bases). The CDR3 runs to 14 residues. The germline CDR1 and CDR2 sequences are SGHNT and YENEEA. With 6 bases removed from V and 5 bases from J, the gap between germline ends came to 15 bases. As DNA, the CDR3 is TGTGCCAGCAGGGCCTCAGGGTGGGTAGATACGCAGTATTTT. Its translation: CASRASGWVDTQYF. The full variable domain, rest sourced from reference TRBV11-3 and TRBJ2-3, is EAGVVQSPRYKIIEKKQPVAFWCNPISGHNTLYWYLQNLGQGPELLIRYENEEAVDDSQLPKDRFSAERLKGVDSTLKIQPAELGDSAVYLCASRASGWVDTQYFGPGTRLTVL.

V is TRBV28 and J is TRBJ2-5; 7 bases match TRBD2. Germline CDR1 MDHEN, CDR2 SYDVKM. Trimming removed 5 bases from V and 5 bases from J; junction bases left unmatched: 11. The CDR3 is 15 amino acids. The CDR3 DNA reads TGTGCCAGCAGTCAGGATTTGGGGGGGATGGAGACCCAGTACTTC. Amino acid sequence: CASSQDLGGMETQYF. Together with reference TRBV28 and TRBJ2-5, the CDR3 gives the full variable domain: DVKVTQSSRYLVKRTGEKVFLECVQDMDHENMFWYRQDPGLGLRLIYFSYDVKMKEKGDIPEGYSVSREKKERFSLILESASTNQTSMYLCASSQDLGGMETQYFGPGTRLLVL.